This TCR beta chain derives from a study of blood T cells in healthy people across ages. Study-wide points: Researchers report that TCR beta diversity correlated strongly with naive T cell percentage. Older age coincided with a roughly linear decline in TCR beta diversity per million T cells.

There are 16 residues in the CDR3. Trimming removed 2 bases from V and 4 bases from J; junction bases left unmatched: 4. Germline values: CDR1 KGHDR, CDR2 SFDVKD. About this clonotype itself: Its target is unknown.

A second PCR, run for roughly 7 to 11 cycles, used a sample-barcoded 5' primer plus a J-beta primer mix. A template-switch adaptor with 12 random nucleotides tagged each cDNA molecule. TCRdb processed the 5' RACE reads anew with MiXCR; each CDR3 protein has one entry. The sample contains 1 million or so distinct CDR3 sequences, roughly 45% of which appear only once. Per individual sample, total RNA of at least 5.5 micrograms was extracted. The genes are TRBV24-1 and TRBJ2-7; 13 positions agree with TRBD2. Specimen: blood. The sequence was obtained from a woman aged 60-70 years in good health. DNA for the CDR3: TGTGCCACCAGTGATTCCGGGACTAGCGGGATTTACGAGCAGTACTTC. Amino acid sequence: CATSDSGTSGIYEQYF.